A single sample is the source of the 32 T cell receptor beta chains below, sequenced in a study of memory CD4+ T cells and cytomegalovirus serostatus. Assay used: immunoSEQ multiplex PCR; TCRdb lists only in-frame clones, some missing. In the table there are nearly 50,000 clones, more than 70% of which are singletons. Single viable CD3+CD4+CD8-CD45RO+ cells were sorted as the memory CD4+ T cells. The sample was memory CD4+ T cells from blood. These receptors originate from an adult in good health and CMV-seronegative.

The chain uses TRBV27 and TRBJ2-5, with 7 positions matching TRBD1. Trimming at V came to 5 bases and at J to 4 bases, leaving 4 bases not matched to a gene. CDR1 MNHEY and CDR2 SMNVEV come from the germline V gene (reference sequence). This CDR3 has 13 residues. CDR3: CASSPRTGETQYF. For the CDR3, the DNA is TGTGCCAGCAGTCCCCGGACAGGAGAGACCCAGTACTTC.

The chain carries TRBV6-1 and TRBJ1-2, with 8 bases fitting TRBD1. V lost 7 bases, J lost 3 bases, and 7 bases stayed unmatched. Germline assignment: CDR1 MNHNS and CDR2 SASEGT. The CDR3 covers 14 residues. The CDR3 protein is CASTWTGTYYGYTF. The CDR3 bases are TGTGCCAGCACCTGGACAGGGACATACTATGGCTACACCTTC.

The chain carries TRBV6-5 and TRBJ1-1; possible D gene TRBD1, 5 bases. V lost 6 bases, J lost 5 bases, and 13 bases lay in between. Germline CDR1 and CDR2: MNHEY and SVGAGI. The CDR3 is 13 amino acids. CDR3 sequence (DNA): TGTGCCAGCAGATACCCAGGGAGAACTGAAGCTTTCTTT. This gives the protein CASRYPGRTEAFF.

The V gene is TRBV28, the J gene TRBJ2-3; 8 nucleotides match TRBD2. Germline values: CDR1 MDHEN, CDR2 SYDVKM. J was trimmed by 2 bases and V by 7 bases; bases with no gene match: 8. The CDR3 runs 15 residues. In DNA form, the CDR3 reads TGTGCCAGCACCTTTGGACTAGCAGCCACAGATACGCAGTATTTT. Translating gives CASTFGLAATDTQYF.

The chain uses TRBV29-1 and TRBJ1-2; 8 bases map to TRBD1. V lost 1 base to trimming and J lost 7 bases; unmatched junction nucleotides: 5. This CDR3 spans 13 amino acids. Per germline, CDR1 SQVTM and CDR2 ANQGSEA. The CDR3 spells CSVEGTGTSGYTF. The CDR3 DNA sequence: TGCAGCGTTGAAGGGACAGGGACTAGTGGCTACACCTTC.

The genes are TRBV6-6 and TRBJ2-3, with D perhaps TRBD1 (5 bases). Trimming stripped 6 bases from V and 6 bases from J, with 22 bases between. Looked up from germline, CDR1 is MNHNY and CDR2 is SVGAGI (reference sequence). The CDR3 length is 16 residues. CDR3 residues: CASSAQRGRAPDTQYF. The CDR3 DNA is TGTGCCAGCAGCGCCCAGCGTGGCAGGGCCCCGGATACGCAGTATTTT.

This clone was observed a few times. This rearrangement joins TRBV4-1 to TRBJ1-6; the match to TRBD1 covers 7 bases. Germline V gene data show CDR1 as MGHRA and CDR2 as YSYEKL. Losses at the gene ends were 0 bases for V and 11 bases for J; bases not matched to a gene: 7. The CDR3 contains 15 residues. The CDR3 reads CASSQEAAGGPPLHF. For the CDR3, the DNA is TGCGCCAGCAGCCAAGAAGCAGCAGGGGGTCCACCCCTCCACTTT.

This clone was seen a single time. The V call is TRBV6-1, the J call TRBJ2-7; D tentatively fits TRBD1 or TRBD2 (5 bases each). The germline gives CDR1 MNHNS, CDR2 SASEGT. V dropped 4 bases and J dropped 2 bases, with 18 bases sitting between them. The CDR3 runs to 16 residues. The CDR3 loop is CASSAALRGPTYEQYF. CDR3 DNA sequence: TGTGCCAGCAGTGCGGCACTAAGGGGACCCACCTACGAGCAGTACTTC.

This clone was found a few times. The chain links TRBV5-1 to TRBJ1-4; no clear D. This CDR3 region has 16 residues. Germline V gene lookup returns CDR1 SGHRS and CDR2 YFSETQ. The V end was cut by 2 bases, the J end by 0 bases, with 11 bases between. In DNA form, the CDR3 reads TGCGCCAGCAGCTTTGGGAGCATTGCAACTAATGAAAAACTGTTTTTT. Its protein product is CASSFGSIATNEKLFF.

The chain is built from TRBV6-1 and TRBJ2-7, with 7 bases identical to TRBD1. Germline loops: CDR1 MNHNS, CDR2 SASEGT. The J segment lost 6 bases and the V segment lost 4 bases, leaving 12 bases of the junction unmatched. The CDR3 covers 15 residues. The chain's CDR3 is CASSGENRGKVEQYF. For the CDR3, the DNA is TGTGCCAGCAGTGGAGAGAACAGGGGAAAGGTCGAGCAGTACTTC.

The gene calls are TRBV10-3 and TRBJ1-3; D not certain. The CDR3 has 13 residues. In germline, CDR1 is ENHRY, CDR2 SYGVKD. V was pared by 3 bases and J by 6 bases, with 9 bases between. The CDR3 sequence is CAISDNPENTIYF. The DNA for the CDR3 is TGTGCCATCAGTGATAACCCCGAAAACACCATATATTTT.

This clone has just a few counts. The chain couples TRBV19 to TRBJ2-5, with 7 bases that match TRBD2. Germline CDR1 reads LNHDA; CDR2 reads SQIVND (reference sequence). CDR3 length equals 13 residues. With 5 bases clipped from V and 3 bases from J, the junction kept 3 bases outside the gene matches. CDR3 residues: CASSGTSEETQYF. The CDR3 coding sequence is TGTGCCAGTAGTGGTACTAGCGAAGAGACCCAGTACTTC.

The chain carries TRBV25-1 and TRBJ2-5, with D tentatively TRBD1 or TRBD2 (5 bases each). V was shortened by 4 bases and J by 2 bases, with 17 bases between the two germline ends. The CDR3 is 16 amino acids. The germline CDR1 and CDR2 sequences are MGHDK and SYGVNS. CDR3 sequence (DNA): TGTGCCAGCAGTGGCCCTAGAACGGGACCACAAGAGACCCAGTACTTC. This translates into CASSGPRTGPQETQYF.

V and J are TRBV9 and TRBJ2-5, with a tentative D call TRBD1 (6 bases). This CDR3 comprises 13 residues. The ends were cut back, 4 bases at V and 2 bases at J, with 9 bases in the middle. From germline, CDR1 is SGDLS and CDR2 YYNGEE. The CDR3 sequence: CASSLRGQETQYF. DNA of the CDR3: TGTGCCAGCAGCCTCAGGGGACAAGAGACCCAGTACTTC.

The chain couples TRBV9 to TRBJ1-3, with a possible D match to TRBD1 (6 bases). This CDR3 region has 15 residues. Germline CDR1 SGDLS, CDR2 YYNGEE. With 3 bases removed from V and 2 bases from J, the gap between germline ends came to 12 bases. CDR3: CASSGRTATGNTIYF. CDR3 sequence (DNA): TGTGCCAGCAGCGGCCGGACAGCCACTGGAAACACCATATATTTT.

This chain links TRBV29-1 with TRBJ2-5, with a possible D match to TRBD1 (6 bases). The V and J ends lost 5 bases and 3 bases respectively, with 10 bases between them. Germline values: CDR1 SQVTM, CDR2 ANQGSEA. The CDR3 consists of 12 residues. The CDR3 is CSVIRTEETQYF. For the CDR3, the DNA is TGCAGCGTTATAAGGACAGAAGAGACCCAGTACTTC.

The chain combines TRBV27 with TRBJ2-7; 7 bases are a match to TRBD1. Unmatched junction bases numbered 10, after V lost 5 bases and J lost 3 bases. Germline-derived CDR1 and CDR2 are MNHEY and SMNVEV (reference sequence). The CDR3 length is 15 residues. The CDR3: CASSLQQGSFYEQYF. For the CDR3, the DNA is TGTGCCAGCAGTCTTCAACAGGGGTCTTTCTACGAGCAGTACTTC.

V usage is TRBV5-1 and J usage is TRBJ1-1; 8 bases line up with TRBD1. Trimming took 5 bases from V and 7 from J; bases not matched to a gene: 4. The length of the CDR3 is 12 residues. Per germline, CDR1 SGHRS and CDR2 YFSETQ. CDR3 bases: TGCGCCAGCAGAGATGGACAGGGTGAAGCTTTCTTT. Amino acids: CASRDGQGEAFF.

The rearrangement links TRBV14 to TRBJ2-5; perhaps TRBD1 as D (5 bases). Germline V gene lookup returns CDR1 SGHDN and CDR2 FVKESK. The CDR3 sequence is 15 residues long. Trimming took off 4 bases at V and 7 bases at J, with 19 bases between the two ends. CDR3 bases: TGTGCCAGCAGCCCGGTACTATCCCCCCAGGGGACCCAGTACTTC. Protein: CASSPVLSPQGTQYF.

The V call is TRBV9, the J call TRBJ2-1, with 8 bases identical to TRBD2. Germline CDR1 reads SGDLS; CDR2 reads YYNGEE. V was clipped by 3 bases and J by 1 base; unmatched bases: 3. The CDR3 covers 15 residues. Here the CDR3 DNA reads TGTGCCAGCAGCGGAATAGCGGGATCCTACAATGAGCAGTTCTTC. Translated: CASSGIAGSYNEQFF.

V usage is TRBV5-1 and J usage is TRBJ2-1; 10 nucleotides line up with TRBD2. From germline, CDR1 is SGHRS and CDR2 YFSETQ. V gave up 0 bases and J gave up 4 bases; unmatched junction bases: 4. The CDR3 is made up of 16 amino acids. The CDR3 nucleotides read TGCGCCAGCAGCTTGGCGCCAGCGGGGGGGTACAATGAGCAGTTCTTC. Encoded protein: CASSLAPAGGYNEQFF.

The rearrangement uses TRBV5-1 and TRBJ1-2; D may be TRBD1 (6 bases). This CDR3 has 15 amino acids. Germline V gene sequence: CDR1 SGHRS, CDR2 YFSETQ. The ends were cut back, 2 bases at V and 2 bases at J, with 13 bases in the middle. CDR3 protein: CASSFSGDNNYGYTF. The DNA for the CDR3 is TGCGCCAGCAGCTTCTCAGGGGACAACAACTATGGCTACACCTTC. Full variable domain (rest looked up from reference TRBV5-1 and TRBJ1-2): KAGVTQTPRYLIKTRGQQVTLSCSPISGHRSVSWYQQTPGQGLQFLFEYFSETQRNKGNFPGRFSGRQFSNSRSEMNVSTLELGDSALYLCASSFSGDNNYGYTFGSGTRLTVV.

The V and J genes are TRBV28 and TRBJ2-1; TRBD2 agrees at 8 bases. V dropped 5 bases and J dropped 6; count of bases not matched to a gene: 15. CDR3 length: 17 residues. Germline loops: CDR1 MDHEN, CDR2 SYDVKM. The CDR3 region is CASSLPPTKRGINEQFF. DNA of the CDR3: TGTGCCAGCAGTCTCCCACCGACTAAGCGGGGGATCAATGAGCAGTTCTTC.

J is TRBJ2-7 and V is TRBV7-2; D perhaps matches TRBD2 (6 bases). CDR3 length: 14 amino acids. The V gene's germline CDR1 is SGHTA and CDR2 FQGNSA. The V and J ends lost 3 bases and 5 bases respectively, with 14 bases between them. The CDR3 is CASSFRGATNEQYF. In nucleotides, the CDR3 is TGTGCCAGCAGCTTCCGCGGGGCCACTAACGAGCAGTACTTC. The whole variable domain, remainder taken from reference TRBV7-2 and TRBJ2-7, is GAGVSQSPSNKVTEKGKDVELRCDPISGHTALYWYRQSLGQGLEFLIYFQGNSAPDKSGLPSDRFSAERTGGSVSTLTIQRTQQEDSAVYLCASSFRGATNEQYFGPGTRLTVT.

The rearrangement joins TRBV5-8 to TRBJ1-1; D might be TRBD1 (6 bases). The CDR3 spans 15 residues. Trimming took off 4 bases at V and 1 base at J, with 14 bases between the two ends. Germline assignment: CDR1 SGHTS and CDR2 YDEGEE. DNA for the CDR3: TGTGCCAGCAGCGCCGCAGGGGCCGGGAACACTGAAGCTTTCTTT. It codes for CASSAAGAGNTEAFF.

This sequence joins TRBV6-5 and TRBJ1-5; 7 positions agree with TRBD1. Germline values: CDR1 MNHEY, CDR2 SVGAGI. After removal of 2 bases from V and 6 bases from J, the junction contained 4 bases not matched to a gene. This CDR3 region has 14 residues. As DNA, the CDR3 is TGTGCCAGCAGTTACGACAGGGAACGTCAGCCCCAGCATTTT. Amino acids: CASSYDRERQPQHF.

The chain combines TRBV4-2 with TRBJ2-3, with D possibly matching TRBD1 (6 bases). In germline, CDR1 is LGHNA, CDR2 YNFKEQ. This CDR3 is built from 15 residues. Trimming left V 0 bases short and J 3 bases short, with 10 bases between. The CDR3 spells CASSQDRGETDTQYF. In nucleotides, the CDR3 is TGTGCCAGCAGCCAAGACAGGGGAGAGACAGATACGCAGTATTTT.

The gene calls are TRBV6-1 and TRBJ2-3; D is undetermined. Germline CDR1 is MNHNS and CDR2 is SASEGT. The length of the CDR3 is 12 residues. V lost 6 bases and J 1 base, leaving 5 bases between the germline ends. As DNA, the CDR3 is TGTGCCAGCAGCTGGGGCACAGATACGCAGTATTTT. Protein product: CASSWGTDTQYF.

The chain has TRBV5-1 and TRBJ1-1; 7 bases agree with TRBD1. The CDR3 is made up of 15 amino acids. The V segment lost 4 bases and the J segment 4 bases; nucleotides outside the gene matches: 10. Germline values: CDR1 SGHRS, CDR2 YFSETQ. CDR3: CASSHEGAGGTEAFF. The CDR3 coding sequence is TGCGCCAGCAGCCACGAAGGAGCAGGGGGCACTGAAGCTTTCTTT.

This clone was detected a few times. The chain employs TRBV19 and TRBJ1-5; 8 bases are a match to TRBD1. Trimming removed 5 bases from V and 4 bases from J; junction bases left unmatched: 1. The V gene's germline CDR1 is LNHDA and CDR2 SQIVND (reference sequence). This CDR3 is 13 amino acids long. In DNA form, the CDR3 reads TGTGCCAGTAGTGGGACAGGTAATCAGCCCCAGCATTTT. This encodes CASSGTGNQPQHF.

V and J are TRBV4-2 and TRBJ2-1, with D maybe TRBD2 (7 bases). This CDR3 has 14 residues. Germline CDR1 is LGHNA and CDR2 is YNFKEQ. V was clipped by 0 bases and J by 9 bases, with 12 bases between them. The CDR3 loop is CASSQDYREGEQFF. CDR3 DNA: TGTGCCAGCAGCCAAGACTACAGGGAGGGTGAGCAGTTCTTC.

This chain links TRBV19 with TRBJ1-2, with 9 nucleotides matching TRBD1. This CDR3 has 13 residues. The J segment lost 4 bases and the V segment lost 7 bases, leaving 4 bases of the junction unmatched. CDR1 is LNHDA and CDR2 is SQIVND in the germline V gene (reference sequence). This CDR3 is CASTAGQGYGYTF. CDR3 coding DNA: TGTGCCAGTACCGCGGGACAGGGCTATGGCTACACCTTC.